The rows below give T cell receptor beta chains drawn from one sample of a study of blood T cell repertoires in COVID-19. Method: immunoSEQ multiplex PCR; TCRdb's copy keeps in-frame clones and lacks some. The sample has 15,000 or so clones, under 90% seen once. The sample consisted of peripheral blood. The receptors were gathered from an older woman with acute or convalescent COVID-19. Both conserved end residues are part of each CDR3. Fields, in order: D gene, V gene, J gene, CDR3 protein, CDR3 DNA. A D gene is named only where the DNA matches it firmly.

d_call: NA
v_call: TRBV11-2
j_call: TRBJ2-7
cdr3_aa: CASSDTLGRGGSYEQYF
cdr3_nt: TGTGCCAGCAGCGATACCCTAGGCAGGGGAGGGTCCTACGAGCAGTACTTC

d_call: NA
v_call: TRBV28
j_call: TRBJ1-2
cdr3_aa: CASSSPTPRGPGYGYTF
cdr3_nt: TGTGCCAGCAGTTCCCCCACCCCCAGGGGCCCCGGTTATGGCTACACCTTC

d_call: NA
v_call: TRBV3-1/TRBV3-2
j_call: TRBJ2-3
cdr3_aa: CASSQDGGLTQYF
cdr3_nt: TGTGCCAGCAGCCAAGATGGGGGCCTTACGCAGTATTTT

d_call: NA
v_call: TRBV3-1/TRBV3-2
j_call: TRBJ2-7
cdr3_aa: CASSQGVGLAPPYEQYF
cdr3_nt: TGTGCCAGCAGCCAAGGCGTCGGTCTAGCTCCTCCCTACGAGCAGTACTTC

d_call: TRBD2
v_call: TRBV6-1
j_call: TRBJ2-5
cdr3_aa: CASSEDWLASGGQETQYF
cdr3_nt: TGTGCCAGCAGTGAAGATTGGTTGGCGAGCGGGGGACAAGAGACCCAGTACTTC

d_call: NA
v_call: TRBV7-3
j_call: TRBJ2-2
cdr3_aa: CASSIRPDTGELFF
cdr3_nt: TGTGCCAGCAGCATCCGCCCGGACACCGGGGAGCTGTTTTTT

d_call: TRBD1
v_call: TRBV28
j_call: TRBJ2-7
cdr3_aa: CASKGGTGGKQYF
cdr3_nt: TGTGCCAGCAAAGGTGGGACAGGGGGCAAGCAGTACTTC

d_call: TRBD1
v_call: TRBV18
j_call: TRBJ1-2
cdr3_aa: CASSPGQGQNYGYTF
cdr3_nt: TGTGCCAGCTCACCTGGACAGGGACAAAACTATGGCTACACCTTC

d_call: NA
v_call: TRBV9
j_call: TRBJ2-2
cdr3_aa: CASSVEGHRSTGELFF
cdr3_nt: TGTGCCAGCAGCGTAGAGGGACACAGGAGCACCGGGGAGCTGTTTTTT

d_call: NA
v_call: TRBV18
j_call: TRBJ1-5
cdr3_aa: CASSPSTGRFLGQPQHF
cdr3_nt: TGTGCCAGCTCACCATCTACAGGGCGCTTTCTGGGTCAGCCCCAGCATTTT

d_call: NA
v_call: TRBV10-1
j_call: TRBJ2-2
cdr3_aa: CASSEGTPGELFF
cdr3_nt: TGCGCCAGCAGTGAGGGTACTCCCGGGGAGCTGTTTTTT

d_call: NA
v_call: TRBV5-1
j_call: TRBJ2-3
cdr3_aa: CASSFLGASTDTQYF
cdr3_nt: TGCGCCAGCAGCTTTCTAGGAGCAAGCACAGATACGCAGTATTTT

d_call: NA
v_call: TRBV7-2
j_call: TRBJ1-2
cdr3_aa: CASSFSSLAVGYTF
cdr3_nt: TGTGCCAGCAGCTTCTCTTCTCTTGCGGTCGGCTACACCTTC

d_call: TRBD1
v_call: TRBV16
j_call: TRBJ2-1
cdr3_aa: CASSPRGQSNEQFF
cdr3_nt: TGTGCCAGCAGCCCCAGGGGACAGAGCAATGAGCAGTTCTTC

d_call: NA
v_call: TRBV19
j_call: TRBJ2-6
cdr3_aa: CASSPGGRGVRGANVLTF
cdr3_nt: TGTGCCAGTAGTCCGGGAGGCAGGGGAGTAAGGGGGGCCAACGTCCTGACTTTC

d_call: NA
v_call: TRBV19
j_call: TRBJ2-7
cdr3_aa: CASSTGQGNHEQYF
cdr3_nt: TGTGCCAGTAGTACTGGGCAGGGCAACCACGAGCAGTACTTC

d_call: NA
v_call: TRBV23-1
j_call: TRBJ1-3
cdr3_aa: CASSPRGQAPSSGNTIYF
cdr3_nt: TGCGCCAGCAGTCCCCGAGGGCAGGCCCCGTCCTCTGGAAACACCATATATTTT

d_call: NA
v_call: TRBV7-3
j_call: TRBJ2-6
cdr3_aa: CASSLTPAAGANVLTF
cdr3_nt: TGTGCCAGCAGCTTAACCCCAGCGGCCGGGGCCAACGTCCTGACTTTC

d_call: NA
v_call: TRBV13
j_call: TRBJ1-6
cdr3_aa: CASSRLGGSPLHF
cdr3_nt: TGTGCCAGCAGCCGCCTCGGGGGTTCACCCCTCCACTTT

d_call: TRBD1
v_call: TRBV28
j_call: TRBJ1-6
cdr3_aa: CASSDPWDRGRGDNSPLHF
cdr3_nt: TGTGCCAGCAGTGACCCCTGGGACAGGGGGCGCGGGGATAATTCACCCCTCCACTTT

d_call: TRBD2
v_call: TRBV19
j_call: TRBJ2-5
cdr3_aa: CASSVRLAGPPIQYF
cdr3_nt: TGTGCCAGTAGTGTACGACTAGCGGGCCCGCCGATCCAGTACTTC

d_call: NA
v_call: TRBV7-3
j_call: TRBJ2-1
cdr3_aa: CASSLSGSSYNEQFF
cdr3_nt: TGTGCCAGCAGCTTATCGGGGAGCTCCTACAATGAGCAGTTCTTC

d_call: TRBD1
v_call: TRBV9
j_call: TRBJ1-2
cdr3_aa: CASSLQGEGYGYTF
cdr3_nt: TGTGCCAGCAGCTTACAGGGGGAGGGCTATGGCTACACCTTC

d_call: TRBD2
v_call: TRBV5-1
j_call: TRBJ2-1
cdr3_aa: CASSSYSGGYNEQFF
cdr3_nt: TGCGCCAGCAGTTCGTATAGCGGGGGCTACAATGAGCAGTTCTTC

d_call: NA
v_call: TRBV4-2
j_call: TRBJ1-2
cdr3_aa: CASSQETQPVYGYTF
cdr3_nt: TGTGCCAGCAGCCAAGAAACACAGCCCGTCTATGGCTACACCTTC

d_call: NA
v_call: TRBV15
j_call: TRBJ1-5
cdr3_aa: CATSSALNQPQHF
cdr3_nt: TGTGCCACCAGCAGCGCCCTAAATCAGCCCCAGCATTTT